Below, 31 T cell receptor beta chains from the same sample are listed, as sequenced in a study of cytotoxic CD8 clonotypes in ibrutinib-treated CLL. Assay used: immunoSEQ multiplex PCR; TCRdb lists only in-frame clones, some missing. Of approximately 210,000 clones listed, approximately 72% are singletons. The sequencing used PBMCs, collected after 24 months of ibrutinib treatment. The receptor set was obtained from a human donor with chronic lymphocytic leukemia.

This sequence joins TRBV7-9 and TRBJ2-1; D ambiguous. From germline, CDR1 is SEHNR and CDR2 FQNEAQ (reference sequence). V was cut by 0 bases and J by 4 bases, with 10 bases left in between. The length of the CDR3 is 15 residues. The CDR3 DNA reads as TGTGCCAGCAGCTTAGCGCGGCTAGATTACAATGAGCAGTTCTTC. Residues: CASSLARLDYNEQFF.

The chain employs TRBV10-1 and TRBJ2-7, with a weak D call TRBD2 (6 bases). V lost 8 bases, J lost 2 bases, and 19 bases lay in between. Germline V gene data show CDR1 as WNHNN and CDR2 as SYGVQD (reference sequence). This CDR3 is built from 15 residues. The chain's CDR3 is CASSREPSETYEQYF. Written as DNA, the CDR3 is TGCGCCAGCTCCCGGGAGCCTAGCGAAACCTACGAGCAGTACTTC.

This chain joins TRBV27 and TRBJ2-7, with D tentatively TRBD1 (5 bases). The germline gives CDR1 MNHEY, CDR2 SMNVEV (reference sequence). V dropped 4 bases and J dropped 3 bases, with 13 bases sitting between them. The CDR3 is 14 residues long. CDR3 nucleotide sequence: TGTGCCAGCAGTTCCCCAGGGAAGGGCTACGAGCAGTACTTC. Translated: CASSSPGKGYEQYF.

This clone was counted between two and nine times. The J gene is TRBJ1-1, the V gene TRBV5-4; D may be TRBD1 (5 bases). The germline V gene encodes CDR1 SGHNT and CDR2 YYREEE (reference sequence). Trimming pared 0 bases from V and 4 bases from J, leaving 10 bases between. There are 14 residues in the CDR3. CDR3 DNA sequence: TGTGCCAGCAGCTTGGCAGGGTTTGGCACTGAAGCTTTCTTT. Translating it yields CASSLAGFGTEAFF.

CDR3 nucleotides: TGTGCCAGCAGCGCCGGACAGGGAAATCAGCCCCAGCATTTT. Its protein is CASSAGQGNQPQHF. The chain joins TRBV7-6 to TRBJ1-5; 8 bases fit TRBD1. The CDR3 has 14 amino acids. J lost 4 bases, V lost 5 bases, and 4 bases had no gene match. The germline CDR1 and CDR2 sequences are SGHVS and FNYEAQ. Full variable domain (outside the CDR3, taken from reference TRBV7-6 and TRBJ1-5): GAGVSQSPRYKVTKRGQDVALRCDPISGHVSLYWYRQALGQGPEFLTYFNYEAQQDKSGLPNDRFSAERPEGSISTLTIQRTEQRDSAMYRCASSAGQGNQPQHFGDGTRLSIL.

The J gene is TRBJ2-5, the V gene TRBV11-2, with TRBD2 matching 14 bases. Germline V gene lookup returns CDR1 SGHAT and CDR2 FQNNGV. Trimming took 6 bases from V and 5 from J; bases not matched to a gene: 17. The CDR3 extends over 19 amino acids. The CDR3 region is CASRPTSGRGGWFGETQYF. CDR3 nucleotides: TGTGCCAGCAGACCGACTAGCGGGAGGGGTGGGTGGTTCGGGGAGACCCAGTACTTC. Together with reference TRBV11-2 and TRBJ2-5, the CDR3 gives the full variable domain: EAGVAQSPRYKIIEKRQSVAFWCNPISGHATLYWYQQILGQGPKLLIQFQNNGVVDDSQLPKDRFSAERLKGVDSTLKIQPAKLEDSAVYLCASRPTSGRGGWFGETQYFGPGTRLLVL.

V and J are TRBV7-8 and TRBJ2-1, with D perhaps assigned TRBD1 or TRBD2 (5 bases each). The V and J ends lost 0 bases and 3 bases respectively, with 12 bases between them. Germline loops: CDR1 SGHVS, CDR2 FQNEAQ. There are 16 residues in the CDR3. The CDR3 reads CASSLALGEYYNEQFF. The CDR3 bases are TGTGCCAGCAGCTTAGCTTTAGGGGAGTACTACAATGAGCAGTTCTTC.

The gene calls are TRBV19 and TRBJ2-4, with D unclear. V was cut by 0 bases and J by 0 bases, with 15 bases left in between. The germline V gene has CDR1 LNHDA and CDR2 SQIVND (reference sequence). The CDR3 is made up of 18 amino acids. The CDR3 loop is CASSIDLTTALAKNIQYF. CDR3 coding DNA: TGTGCCAGTAGTATAGATCTGACCACTGCCCTAGCCAAAAACATTCAGTACTTC.

The chain couples TRBV9 to TRBJ2-7; no clear D gene. This CDR3 comprises 13 residues. Per germline, CDR1 SGDLS and CDR2 YYNGEE. V lost 4 bases and J lost 2, with 10 bases in between. The CDR3 protein is CASSPKGPYEQYF. CDR3 DNA: TGTGCCAGCAGCCCTAAGGGCCCCTACGAGCAGTACTTC. Supplemented by reference TRBV9 and TRBJ2-7, the full variable domain reads DSGVTQTPKHLITATGQRVTLRCSPRSGDLSVYWYQQSLDQGLQFLIQYYNGEERAKGNILERFSAQQFPDLHSELNLSSLELGDSALYFCASSPKGPYEQYFGPGTRLTVT.

This sequence joins TRBV18 and TRBJ1-3; TRBD1 matches at 7 bases. Germline loops: CDR1 KGHSH, CDR2 LQKENI. The CDR3 is 16 residues long. V shed 3 bases, J shed 0 bases, and the junction held 5 bases outside the gene matches. CDR3 DNA: TGTGCCAGCTCACCCTCGACAGGGCCCTCTGGAAACACCATATATTTT. It codes for CASSPSTGPSGNTIYF.

The chain employs TRBV15 and TRBJ1-4; a weak D match, TRBD1 (5 bases). Germline lookup yields CDR1 LNHNV and CDR2 YYDKDF (reference sequence). The ends were cut back, 0 bases at V and 1 base at J, with 9 bases in the middle. The CDR3 covers 16 residues. The CDR3 spells CATSREGEGTNEKLFF. CDR3 nucleotides: TGTGCCACCAGCAGAGAAGGGGAGGGAACTAATGAAAAACTGTTTTTT.

This clone was counted once. The gene calls are TRBV9 and TRBJ2-7; 7 nucleotides align to TRBD2. This CDR3 region has 14 residues. V was pared by 0 bases and J by 6 bases, with 6 bases of the junction left unmatched. Germline V gene data show CDR1 as SGDLS and CDR2 as YYNGEE. The DNA of the CDR3 is TGTGCCAGCAGCGTAGGCGGGAGTCTCGGCGAGCAGTACTTC. Its translation is CASSVGGSLGEQYF.

Only a few counts were recorded for this clone. This chain joins TRBV7-3 and TRBJ2-3; perhaps TRBD2 as D (6 bases). The CDR3 has 13 amino acids. Germline lookup yields CDR1 SGHTA and CDR2 FQGTGA. V was cut by 5 bases and J by 6 bases, with 12 bases left in between. Here the CDR3 reads CASSPTRLDTQYF. In DNA, the CDR3 is TGTGCCAGCAGCCCGACTAGGCTGGATACGCAGTATTTT.

The chain has TRBV2 and TRBJ2-6; 8 positions match TRBD1. The CDR3 extends over 19 amino acids. Germline loops: CDR1 SNHLY, CDR2 FYNNEI. V lost 6 bases and J lost 0; bases outside the gene matches: 13. The CDR3 here is CASRGGIDRGASGANVLTF. CDR3 bases: TGTGCCAGCAGAGGCGGGATCGACAGGGGCGCCTCTGGGGCCAACGTCCTGACTTTC. Full variable domain (outside the CDR3, taken from reference TRBV2 and TRBJ2-6): EPEVTQTPSHQVTQMGQEVILRCVPISNHLYFYWYRQILGQKVEFLVSFYNNEISEKSEIFDDQFSVERPDGSNFTLKIRSTKLEDSAMYFCASRGGIDRGASGANVLTFGAGSRLTVL.

This clone was seen a few times. This sequence joins TRBV27 and TRBJ2-7; a weak D match, TRBD2 (6 bases). Germline CDR1 is MNHEY and CDR2 is SMNVEV (reference sequence). Trimming cost V 4 bases and J 2 bases, with 12 bases left between them. The CDR3 sequence is 14 residues long. The CDR3 spells CASSWDQRAYEQYF. CDR3 in DNA: TGTGCCAGCAGTTGGGACCAGCGGGCCTACGAGCAGTACTTC.

The CDR3: CASSLVGGITGELFF. Written as DNA, the CDR3 is TGTGCCAGCAGCTTGGTAGGGGGGATAACCGGGGAGCTGTTTTTT. The chain combines TRBV5-4 with TRBJ2-2; D possibly uses TRBD1 or TRBD2 (6 bases each). CDR1 is SGHNT and CDR2 is YYREEE in the germline V gene (reference sequence). The CDR3 has 15 residues. Trimming removed 0 bases from V and 5 bases from J, with 11 bases in between.

This clone was observed once. J is TRBJ2-7 and V is TRBV7-6, with D perhaps matching TRBD2 (6 bases). V dropped 3 bases and J dropped 2 bases, with 11 bases sitting between them. The germline V gene encodes CDR1 SGHVS and CDR2 FNYEAQ. The CDR3 covers 14 residues. The CDR3: CASSFGAGTYEQYF. The CDR3 bases are TGTGCCAGCAGCTTCGGCGCGGGGACCTACGAGCAGTACTTC.

The gene calls are TRBV7-9 and TRBJ2-2, with TRBD1 matching over 8 bases. The V gene's germline CDR1 is SEHNR and CDR2 FQNEAQ (reference sequence). The CDR3 has 15 residues. V gave up 3 bases and J gave up 5 bases; unmatched junction bases: 5. Here the CDR3 reads CASSLGQGATGELFF. The CDR3 coding sequence is TGTGCCAGCAGCTTGGGGCAGGGGGCGACCGGGGAGCTGTTTTTT.

The chain recombines TRBV6-5 with TRBJ1-1, with TRBD1 identical over 10 bases. The J segment lost 5 bases and the V segment lost 6 bases, leaving 6 bases of the junction unmatched. Germline V gene lookup returns CDR1 MNHEY and CDR2 SVGAGI. The CDR3 spans 14 residues. In DNA form, the CDR3 reads TGTGCCAGCAGGGGGGACAGGGGAAGGACTGAAGCTTTCTTT. Amino acids: CASRGDRGRTEAFF.

This rearrangement joins TRBV30 to TRBJ1-1, with a possible D match to TRBD1 (6 bases). From germline, CDR1 is GTSNPN and CDR2 SVGIG (reference sequence). The V end lost 0 bases, the J end lost 3 bases, and 14 bases lay between the germline ends. CDR3 length equals 15 residues. In DNA, the CDR3 is TGTGCCTGGAGTGTGGTCCTGGGGGCATACACTGAAGCTTTCTTT. Protein: CAWSVVLGAYTEAFF.

This clone came up a few times. The junction departs from the called germline gene at one end, perhaps through a read error. V gene TRBV7-7 combines with J gene TRBJ2-1; the match to TRBD2 covers 7 bases. The CDR3 totals 13 residues. Germline-derived CDR1 and CDR2 are SSHAT and FNYEAQ (reference sequence). The CDR3 loop is CASSFRRETEQFF. Here the CDR3 DNA reads TGTGCTAGCAGCTTTAGGCGGGAGACTGAGCAGTTCTTC.

This clone occurred a few times. This rearrangement joins TRBV5-4 to TRBJ2-3; 7 nucleotides match TRBD1. After removal of 4 bases from V and 2 bases from J, the junction contained 10 bases not matched to a gene. Germline lookup yields CDR1 SGHNT and CDR2 YYREEE (reference sequence). The CDR3 sequence is 16 residues long. CDR3 sequence: CASSPAPGQTTDTQYF. The DNA of the CDR3 is TGTGCCAGCAGCCCGGCTCCGGGACAGACCACAGATACGCAGTATTTT.

The J gene is TRBJ2-5, the V gene TRBV5-1, with D unclear. In germline, CDR1 is SGHRS, CDR2 YFSETQ. V was shortened by 0 bases and J by 0 bases, with 9 bases between the two germline ends. This CDR3 spans 15 amino acids. CDR3 amino acids: CASSLDGRDQETQYF. Here the CDR3 DNA reads TGCGCCAGCAGCTTGGATGGTAGGGACCAAGAGACCCAGTACTTC.

This chain uses TRBV27 with TRBJ2-7; 9 nucleotides line up with TRBD1. V shed 5 bases, J shed 5 bases, and the junction held 13 bases outside the gene matches. This CDR3 is built from 16 residues. Germline V lookup: CDR1 MNHEY, CDR2 SMNVEV (reference sequence). CDR3 loop: CASSEYVRDRDDEQYF. The CDR3 nucleotides are TGTGCCAGCAGTGAGTACGTCCGGGACAGGGACGACGAGCAGTACTTC.

The J gene is TRBJ2-3, the V gene TRBV29-1; the match to TRBD2 covers 8 bases. The CDR3 extends over 14 amino acids. Germline CDR1 reads SQVTM; CDR2 reads ANQGSEA. Trimming took 4 bases from V and 1 from J; bases not matched to a gene: 4. The CDR3 DNA is TGCAGCGTTGGCCCAGCGGGGGGCACAGATACGCAGTATTTT. Encoded protein: CSVGPAGGTDTQYF.

V gene TRBV2 combines with J gene TRBJ2-1; 9 bases map to TRBD1. CDR3 length: 14 residues. V lost 7 bases, J lost 3 bases, and 4 bases stayed unmatched. Germline V gene data show CDR1 as SNHLY and CDR2 as FYNNEI. The DNA for the CDR3 is TGTGCCAGCAAGGACAGGGGCTTCTACAATGAGCAGTTCTTC. Its translation is CASKDRGFYNEQFF.

V usage is TRBV11-3 and J usage is TRBJ1-1, with D maybe TRBD1 (5 bases). CDR1 is SGHNT and CDR2 is YENEEA in the germline V gene. Trimming took 5 bases from V and 7 from J, leaving 14 bases between them. The CDR3 sequence is 13 residues long. In DNA form, the CDR3 reads TGTGCCAGCAGCCGGCGCCTCGACAGTGAAGCTTTCTTT. Its protein is CASSRRLDSEAFF.

The genes are TRBV10-3 and TRBJ2-1; 16 nucleotides agree with TRBD2. The V and J ends lost 9 bases and 0 bases, in that order; junction bases with no gene match: 5. The CDR3 is made up of 17 amino acids. Germline V lookup: CDR1 ENHRY, CDR2 SYGVKD. The CDR3 DNA sequence: TGTGCCATGGCGGGACTAGCGGGAGGGAGCTCCTACAATGAGCAGTTCTTC. Translated: CAMAGLAGGSSYNEQFF.

V and J are TRBV6-5 and TRBJ2-7; TRBD2 might be the D (5 bases). Looked up from germline, CDR1 is MNHEY and CDR2 is SVGAGI. The germline V and J ends were trimmed by 7 bases and 4 bases, with 14 bases remaining between them. The CDR3 runs to 13 residues. DNA of the CDR3: TGTGCCAGCAAACTAGGCGGCGCATACGAGCAGTACTTC. Amino acid sequence: CASKLGGAYEQYF.

This chain connects TRBV28 to TRBJ1-1, with a possible D match to TRBD1 (5 bases). Germline V gene sequence: CDR1 MDHEN, CDR2 SYDVKM. This CDR3 has 13 residues. Trimming took 6 bases from V and 0 from J, leaving 8 bases between them. This CDR3 reads CASSDRMNTEAFF. The CDR3 bases are TGTGCCAGCAGCGACAGAATGAACACTGAAGCTTTCTTT.

This clone has just one count. The chain links TRBV7-2 to TRBJ1-1, with D hard to call. Trimming left V 5 bases short and J 0 bases short, with 13 bases between. This CDR3 comprises 15 residues. Germline CDR1 is SGHTA and CDR2 is FQGNSA. The CDR3 DNA follows: TGTGCCAGCAGCAAACTACGAACGGTGAACACTGAAGCTTTCTTT. Residues: CASSKLRTVNTEAFF.